This T cell receptor (beta chain) was documented in a study of cytomegalovirus exposure and HLA in healthy donors. A remark on this clone: What it recognizes is unknown.

The CDR3 loop spans 15 amino acids. CDR1 is MNHEY, CDR2 SMNVEV, per germline (reference sequence). V was pared by 5 bases and J by 4 bases, with 17 bases between. Broader study findings: Accurate HLA-A and HLA-B prediction from TCR beta sequences was reported for most subjects.

The PCR contained 60 Vbeta and 13 Jbeta primers. The protocol was immunoSEQ multiplex PCR, while the TCRdb copy is restricted to in-frame clones and leaves out a portion. The sample lists about 160,000 clones; 80% were seen once. Specimen: PBMCs. The source is a man aged 25 to 40 in good health and CMV-seronegative. This chain connects TRBV27 to TRBJ1-2, with a weak D call TRBD1 (6 bases). In nucleotides, the CDR3 is TGTGCCAGCAGTCCGGGACAACTCAATCCCTATGGCTACACCTTC. Amino acids: CASSPGQLNPYGYTF.